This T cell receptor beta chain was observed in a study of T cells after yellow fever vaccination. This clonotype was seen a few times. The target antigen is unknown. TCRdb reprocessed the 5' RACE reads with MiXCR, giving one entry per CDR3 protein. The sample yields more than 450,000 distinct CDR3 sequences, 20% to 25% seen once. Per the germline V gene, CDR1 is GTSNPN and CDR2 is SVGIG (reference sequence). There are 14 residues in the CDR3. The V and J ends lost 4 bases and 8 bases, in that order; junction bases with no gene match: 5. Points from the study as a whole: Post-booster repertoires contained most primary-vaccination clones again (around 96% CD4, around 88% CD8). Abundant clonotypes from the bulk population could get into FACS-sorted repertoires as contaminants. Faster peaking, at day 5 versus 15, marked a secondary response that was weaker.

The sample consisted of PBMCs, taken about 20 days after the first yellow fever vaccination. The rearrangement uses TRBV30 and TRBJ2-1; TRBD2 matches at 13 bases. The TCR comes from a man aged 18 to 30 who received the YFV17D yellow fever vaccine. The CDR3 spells CAWTPGLAGYEQFF. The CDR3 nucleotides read TGTGCCTGGACACCGGGACTAGCGGGGTATGAGCAGTTCTTC.